Following are 17 T cell receptor beta chains from one sample sequenced in a study of blood T cell repertoires in COVID-19. The method was immunoSEQ multiplex PCR; TCRdb's version includes in-frame clones alone and lacks a portion of them. The repertoire includes about 82,000 clones, around 78% of them detected once, and 35% to 40% sits in the top ten. The sequencing sample was made of peripheral blood. The receptor source for this set is a man aged 55 to 69 with COVID-19, enrolled during active disease.

In regard to this clone: At one end the junction does not follow the germline gene, possibly because of a read error. In DNA form, the CDR3 reads TGTGCCAGTAGTACCTCCCACGAGCAGTACTTC. This codes for CASSTSHEQYF. The chain carries TRBV19 and TRBJ2-7; no reliable D call. There are 11 residues in the CDR3. Germline CDR1 and CDR2: LNHDA and SQIVND (reference sequence).

The rearrangement uses TRBV9 and TRBJ2-6; tentative D call: TRBD1 (5 bases). The germline CDR1 and CDR2 sequences are SGDLS and YYNGEE. The CDR3 runs 18 residues. The germline V and J ends were trimmed by 0 bases and 10 bases, with 23 bases remaining between them. The CDR3 protein is CASSVGASNLWGRNVLTF. As DNA, the CDR3 is TGTGCCAGCAGCGTAGGGGCCTCTAATCTCTGGGGCCGAAACGTCCTGACTTTC.

The CDR3: CASTMGTLTGLTMRGYTF. The CDR3, as DNA: TGTGCCAGTACCATGGGAACCCTAACAGGATTAACCATGCGGGGCTACACCTTC. The chain combines TRBV19 with TRBJ1-2; a possible D gene is TRBD1 (5 bases). The CDR3 spans 18 residues. From germline, CDR1 is LNHDA and CDR2 SQIVND (reference sequence). Trimming pared 7 bases from V and 8 bases from J, leaving 32 bases between. Using reference TRBV19 and TRBJ1-2 for the parts outside the CDR3, the full variable domain is DGGITQSPKYLFRKEGQNVTLSCEQNLNHDAMYWYRQDPGQGLRLIYYSQIVNDFQKGDIAEGYSVSREKKESFPLTVTSAQKNPTAFYLCASTMGTLTGLTMRGYTFGSGTRLTVV.

The chain has TRBV6-5 and TRBJ1-2; a weak D match, TRBD1 (5 bases). Per germline, CDR1 MNHEY and CDR2 SVGAGI. The CDR3 loop spans 14 amino acids. V was clipped by 2 bases and J by 4 bases, with 11 bases between them. DNA for the CDR3: TGTGCCAGCAGTTACGGAGGGGATGGCTATGGCTACACCTTC. Translating gives CASSYGGDGYGYTF.

The chain recombines TRBV4-3 with TRBJ2-3; D possibly corresponds to TRBD2 (5 bases). V dropped 4 bases and J dropped 0 bases, with 8 bases sitting between them. The CDR3 extends over 14 amino acids. The germline gives CDR1 LGHNA, CDR2 YSLEER. The CDR3 coding sequence is TGCGCCAGCAGCCGTGCGGGTAGCACAGATACGCAGTATTTT. Translation: CASSRAGSTDTQYF.

The V and J genes are TRBV4-3 and TRBJ2-1; 15 bases are a match to TRBD2. There are 20 residues in the CDR3. J gave up 9 bases and V 5 bases, and 20 bases lay outside the gene matches. The V gene's germline CDR1 is LGHNA and CDR2 YSLEER. This CDR3 reads CASSFNPNPGLAGGRGEQFF. The CDR3 DNA follows: TGCGCCAGCAGCTTCAACCCGAACCCCGGACTAGCGGGAGGGCGGGGTGAGCAGTTCTTC.

The chain couples TRBV2 to TRBJ2-7; the match to TRBD2 covers 8 bases. This CDR3 region has 16 residues. CDR1 and CDR2 (germline): SNHLY, FYNNEI. V shed 3 bases and J 3 bases; nucleotides not matched to a gene: 10. The CDR3 reads CASSDRGGGPFYEQYF. In DNA, the CDR3 is TGTGCCAGCAGTGACCGGGGGGGAGGGCCTTTCTACGAGCAGTACTTC.

This rearrangement joins TRBV4-1 to TRBJ1-4, with TRBD1 as a possible D gene (5 bases). The germline V gene has CDR1 MGHRA and CDR2 YSYEKL. Trimming took off 6 bases at V and 0 bases at J, with 11 bases between the two ends. The CDR3 loop spans 15 amino acids. CDR3 in DNA: TGCGCCAGCAGTGACGACAGATCAACTAATGAAAAACTGTTTTTT. As protein: CASSDDRSTNEKLFF.

This sequence joins TRBV9 and TRBJ2-1; D may be TRBD2 (6 bases). This CDR3 comprises 13 residues. Germline CDR1 SGDLS, CDR2 YYNGEE. Trimming removed 4 bases from V and 4 bases from J, with 9 bases in between. DNA of the CDR3: TGTGCCAGCAGCCTGGCGGGGTACAATGAGCAGTTCTTC. Translating it yields CASSLAGYNEQFF.

The rearrangement links TRBV7-3 to TRBJ2-7, with 8 positions matching TRBD1. CDR3 length: 15 residues. Germline-derived CDR1 and CDR2 are SGHTA and FQGTGA. V gave up 5 bases and J gave up 6 bases; unmatched junction bases: 12. DNA for the CDR3: TGTGCCAGCAGCCTCAGAGACAGGGGTGATGGCGAGCAGTACTTC. Amino acids: CASSLRDRGDGEQYF.

The chain employs TRBV5-4 and TRBJ2-7; a possible D gene is TRBD1 (5 bases). There are 14 residues in the CDR3. Germline loops: CDR1 SGHNT, CDR2 YYREEE (reference sequence). The germline V and J ends were trimmed by 0 bases and 4 bases, with 11 bases remaining between them. This CDR3 is CASSLGQGRYEQYF. The CDR3 region has the DNA TGTGCCAGCAGCTTGGGGCAGGGTAGGTACGAGCAGTACTTC.

The rearrangement uses TRBV6-5 and TRBJ2-3; 9 bases map to TRBD2. The CDR3 contains 13 residues. V trimming: 8 bases; J trimming: 6 bases; junction bases outside the gene matches: 6. CDR1 is MNHEY and CDR2 is SVGAGI in the germline V gene. This CDR3 reads CASQRGAGDTQYF. The CDR3 region has the DNA TGTGCCAGCCAGCGGGGGGCGGGGGATACGCAGTATTTT.

V and J are TRBV18 and TRBJ2-7; 10 nucleotides match TRBD1. Losses at the gene ends were 7 bases for V and 6 bases for J; bases not matched to a gene: 9. This CDR3 comprises 14 residues. CDR1 KGHSH and CDR2 LQKENI come from the germline V gene. This CDR3 is CASLPGTGEGEQYF. As DNA, the CDR3 is TGTGCCAGCTTGCCCGGGACAGGGGAGGGCGAGCAGTACTTC.

The CDR3 loop is CASSSRGAGTEAFF. The CDR3 nucleotides read TGTGCCAGCAGTTCTCGGGGGGCGGGTACTGAAGCTTTCTTT. V and J are TRBV6-5 and TRBJ1-1; weak D call: TRBD1 (6 bases). Trimming left V 4 bases short and J 5 bases short, with 14 bases between. The CDR3 has 14 residues. Looked up from germline, CDR1 is MNHEY and CDR2 is SVGAGI.

The rearrangement uses TRBV13 and TRBJ2-3; 15 bases fit TRBD2. Unmatched junction bases numbered 8, after V lost 4 bases and J lost 0 bases. The germline CDR1 and CDR2 sequences are PRHDT and FYEKMQ (reference sequence). This CDR3 has 19 amino acids. The CDR3 spells CASSWGLAGGVASTDTQYF. CDR3 nucleotides: TGTGCCAGCAGCTGGGGACTAGCGGGGGGCGTAGCTAGCACAGATACGCAGTATTTT. The whole variable domain, remainder taken from reference TRBV13 and TRBJ2-3, is AAGVIQSPRHLIKEKRETATLKCYPIPRHDTVYWYQQGPGQDPQFLISFYEKMQSDKGSIPDRFSAQQFSDYHSELNMSSLELGDSALYFCASSWGLAGGVASTDTQYFGPGTRLTVL.

This sequence joins TRBV5-1 and TRBJ2-1, with 9 bases fitting TRBD1. CDR3 length: 15 amino acids. The V segment lost 4 bases and the J segment 1 base; nucleotides outside the gene matches: 3. CDR1 is SGHRS, CDR2 YFSETQ, per germline. The CDR3 sequence is CASSPGTGSYNEQFF. CDR3 sequence (DNA): TGCGCCAGCAGCCCGGGGACAGGGTCCTACAATGAGCAGTTCTTC.

This clone appeared a few times. This chain connects TRBV25-1 to TRBJ2-3, with 12 bases aligning to TRBD1. The germline CDR1 and CDR2 sequences are MGHDK and SYGVNS. The CDR3 covers 16 residues. J gave up 3 bases and V 5 bases, and 6 bases lay outside the gene matches. CDR3 loop: CASSSGTGGLTDTQYF. The CDR3 DNA reads TGTGCCAGCAGTTCCGGGACAGGGGGCCTTACAGATACGCAGTATTTT.